This T cell receptor beta chain emerged from a study of blood T cells in healthy people across ages. Study background: About one barcoded beta molecule per two T cells came from capture by template switching. Findings and caveats of the study: Strong correlation linked observed beta diversity and percent naive T cells.

Concerning this clonotype: Its antigen is as yet unknown.

The V end lost 2 bases, the J end lost 5 bases, and 13 bases lay between the germline ends. The CDR3 length is 13 residues. Germline CDR1 is GTSNPN and CDR2 is SVGIG (reference sequence). Sample-barcoded 5' priming and a J-beta primer mix drove a second PCR of roughly 7 to 11 cycles. Any given sample supplied a minimum of 2.5 million CDR3-containing paired-end reads. A single record per CDR3 protein comes from TCRdb applying MiXCR to the 5' RACE reads. This table has about 720,000 distinct CDR3 sequences, around a fifth appearing once. Total RNA amounts of at least 5 micrograms were extracted per sample.

The clonotype comes from a man in his sixties or seventies in good health. The rearrangement uses TRBV30 and TRBJ2-7, with TRBD1 as a possible D gene (5 bases). Sequencing used blood. The CDR3 loop reads CAWSRARDDEQYV. The DNA of the CDR3 is TGTGCCTGGAGTAGGGCCAGGGATGACGAGCAGTACGTC.